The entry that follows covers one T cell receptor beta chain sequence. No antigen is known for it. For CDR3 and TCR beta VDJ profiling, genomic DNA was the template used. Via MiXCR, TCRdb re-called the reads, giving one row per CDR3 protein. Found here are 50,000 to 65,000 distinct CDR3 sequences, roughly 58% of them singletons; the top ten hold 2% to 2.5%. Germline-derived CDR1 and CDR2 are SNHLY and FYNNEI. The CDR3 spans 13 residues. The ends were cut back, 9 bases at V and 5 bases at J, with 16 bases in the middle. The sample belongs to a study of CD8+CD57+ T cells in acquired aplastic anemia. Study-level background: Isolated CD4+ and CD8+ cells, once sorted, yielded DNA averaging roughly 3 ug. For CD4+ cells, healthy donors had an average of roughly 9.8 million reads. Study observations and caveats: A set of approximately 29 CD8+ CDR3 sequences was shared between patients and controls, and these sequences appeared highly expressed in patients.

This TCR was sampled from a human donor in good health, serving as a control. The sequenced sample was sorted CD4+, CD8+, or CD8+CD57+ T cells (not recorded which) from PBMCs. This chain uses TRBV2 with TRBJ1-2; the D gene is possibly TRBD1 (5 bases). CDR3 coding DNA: TGTGCCAGTAGTACAGCGGCAGGGTATGGCTACACCTTC. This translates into CASSTAAGYGYTF.